This passage covers 7 T cell receptor beta chains from one sample sequenced in a study of PD-1 blockade in classical Hodgkin lymphoma. Profiling relied on immunoSEQ multiplex PCR, and the TCRdb table lists in-frame clones only, not all of them. Among 100,000 or so clones listed, roughly 91% were seen once. Specified time point: cycle 4 day 1 (C4D1), after six to seven weeks of nivolumab. Each patient's relapse followed autologous stem cell transplantation, and brentuximab vedotin exposure varied. The material was peripheral blood mononuclear cells (PBMCs), obtained before the fourth cycle of nivolumab. The source is a human donor with classical Hodgkin lymphoma.

The chain carries TRBV18 and TRBJ2-1; D is uncertain. V lost 0 bases and J lost 10, with 13 bases in between. The germline V gene has CDR1 KGHSH and CDR2 LQKENI. This CDR3 is 14 amino acids long. CDR3 protein: CASSPPLVGGEQFF. The CDR3 coding sequence is TGTGCCAGCTCACCACCGCTAGTTGGCGGAGAGCAGTTCTTC.

V usage is TRBV29-1 and J usage is TRBJ1-1; 8 positions match TRBD1. Losses at the gene ends were 6 bases for V and 4 bases for J; bases not matched to a gene: 10. CDR3 length equals 14 residues. Germline V gives CDR1 SQVTM, CDR2 ANQGSEA. Here the CDR3 reads CSVAPGGGSTEAFF. The DNA for the CDR3 is TGCAGCGTGGCCCCAGGGGGCGGGTCCACTGAAGCTTTCTTT.

The genes are TRBV6-5 and TRBJ2-1, with D tentatively TRBD1 or TRBD2 (5 bases each). V lost 7 bases, J lost 2 bases, and 9 bases lay in between. Germline V gives CDR1 MNHEY, CDR2 SVGAGI. This CDR3 has 13 residues. In DNA form, the CDR3 reads TGTGCCAGCACAGGGACCCCCTACAATGAGCAGTTCTTC. Amino acids: CASTGTPYNEQFF.

This chain joins TRBV15 and TRBJ1-4, with D maybe TRBD1 (6 bases). Trimming shortened V by 3 bases and J by 8 bases, and 22 bases separated the two germline ends. The length of the CDR3 is 17 residues. Germline lookup yields CDR1 LNHNV and CDR2 YYDKDF (reference sequence). Here the CDR3 DNA reads TGTGCCACCAGCAGGGTAACAGGGAAGAGTATCAGGGAAAAACTGTTTTTT. Its translation: CATSRVTGKSIREKLFF.

CDR3 region: CASSLGGGANYGYTF. The CDR3 DNA is TGTGCCAGCAGTTTAGGGGGGGGAGCTAACTATGGCTACACCTTC. The chain combines TRBV28 with TRBJ1-2, with D possibly TRBD1 on 5 matching bases. Germline V gene sequence: CDR1 MDHEN, CDR2 SYDVKM. The CDR3 has 15 amino acids. Trimming removed 2 bases from V and 0 bases from J, with 10 bases in between.

The V and J genes are TRBV4-1 and TRBJ2-3; TRBD2 matches 8 bases. The CDR3 is made up of 17 amino acids. Germline V CDR1 and CDR2: MGHRA, YSYEKL. Germline trimming cut 0 bases from V and 2 bases from J; bases unmatched to any gene: 7. CDR3 protein: CASSQDFVGGATDTQYF. CDR3 DNA: TGCGCCAGCAGCCAAGATTTTGTCGGGGGGGCCACAGATACGCAGTATTTT.

This sequence joins TRBV5-6 and TRBJ2-1; D remains ambiguous. The V gene lost 0 bases and the J gene lost 6 bases, with 13 bases spanning the gap. This CDR3 is built from 15 residues. Germline V gene data show CDR1 as SGHDT and CDR2 as YYEEEE. The CDR3 spells CASSLGPRTGNEQFF. The CDR3, as DNA: TGTGCCAGCAGCTTGGGCCCCCGAACCGGCAATGAGCAGTTCTTC.